Shown below are 17 T cell receptor beta chains from a single sample sequenced in a study of T-cell memory formation after mild COVID-19. One entry per CDR3 protein results from TCRdb running MiXCR on the 5' RACE reads. The data show about 620,000 distinct CDR3 sequences, about a sixth seen once. What was sequenced was PBMCs or a T cell subset sorted from them (not recorded which). These receptors all stem from an adult woman who had mild COVID-19 (a few samples of this study predate the infection). Cell type and time point are not known.

The table lists this clonotype with a few counts. The chain couples TRBV27 to TRBJ2-7; possible D gene TRBD1, 6 bases. The V end was cut by 8 bases, the J end by 7 bases, with 15 bases between. Germline CDR1 and CDR2: MNHEY and SMNVEV (reference sequence). The length of the CDR3 is 12 residues. The CDR3 here is CASSSTGREQYF. The CDR3 bases are TGTGCCAGCTCTTCTACAGGGAGAGAGCAGTACTTC.

This clonotype was counted only a few times. The rearrangement uses TRBV12-3 or TRBV12-4 and TRBJ2-5; TRBD2 agrees at 15 bases. The CDR3 spans 18 residues. V was pared by 5 bases and J by 2 bases, with 9 bases of the junction left unmatched. The DNA for the CDR3 is TGTGCCAGCAGTCCTGGACTAGCGGGAGGGCCTTATCAAGAGACCCAGTACTTC. Protein: CASSPGLAGGPYQETQYF.

This clonotype occurred a few times. The CDR3 nucleotides read TGTGCCAGCAGAAACAGGGGCACAGATACGCAGTATTTT. This gives the protein CASRNRGTDTQYF. The chain recombines TRBV28 with TRBJ2-3; a weak D match, TRBD1 (6 bases). The CDR3 length is 13 residues. From germline, CDR1 is MDHEN and CDR2 SYDVKM. The V gene lost 6 bases and the J gene lost 1 base, with 8 bases spanning the gap.

The chain uses TRBV6-2 or TRBV6-3 and TRBJ2-7, with a possible D match to TRBD1 (5 bases). Per germline, CDR1 MNHEY and CDR2 SVGEGT. The CDR3 loop spans 10 amino acids. Trimming pared 8 bases from V and 12 bases from J, leaving 14 bases between. The CDR3 spells CASSGLDLYF. DNA of the CDR3: TGTGCCAGCTCAGGGTTGGATTTGTACTTC.

The CDR3 DNA reads as TGTGCCAGCAGCTTACCCCGGGACAGCCTCACCTACGAGCAGTACTTC. Translation gives CASSLPRDSLTYEQYF. The chain combines TRBV7-9 with TRBJ2-7, with 7 positions matching TRBD1. V lost 2 bases to trimming and J lost 2 bases; unmatched junction nucleotides: 9. In germline, CDR1 is SEHNR, CDR2 FQNEAQ (reference sequence). This CDR3 has 16 residues. Together with reference TRBV7-9 and TRBJ2-7, the CDR3 gives the full variable domain: DTGVSQNPRHKITKRGQNVTFRCDPISEHNRLYWYRQTLGQGPEFLTYFQNEAQLEKSRLLSDRFSAERPKGSFSTLEIQRTEQGDSAMYLCASSLPRDSLTYEQYFGPGTRLTVT.

This chain uses TRBV7-2 with TRBJ2-3, with 11 bases that match TRBD2. This CDR3 is built from 17 residues. V gave up 6 bases and J gave up 0 bases; unmatched junction bases: 8. Per the germline V gene, CDR1 is SGHTA and CDR2 is FQGNSA. The CDR3 spells CASRPGLADTSTDTQYF. The CDR3 DNA reads as TGTGCCAGCAGACCGGGACTAGCGGACACTAGCACAGATACGCAGTATTTT. Filled out from reference TRBV7-2 and TRBJ2-3, the complete variable domain reads GAGVSQSPSNKVTEKGKDVELRCDPISGHTALYWYRQSLGQGLEFLIYFQGNSAPDKSGLPSDRFSAERTGGSVSTLTIQRTQQEDSAVYLCASRPGLADTSTDTQYFGPGTRLTVL.

The chain employs TRBV29-1 and TRBJ1-1; 9 bases line up with TRBD1. The ends lost 6 bases at V and 4 bases at J; junction bases unmatched: 6. This CDR3 is built from 13 residues. Germline CDR1 SQVTM, CDR2 ANQGSEA. The CDR3 sequence is CSVDRGSGTEAFF. The CDR3 DNA sequence: TGCAGCGTAGACAGGGGGTCCGGCACTGAAGCTTTCTTT.

This clonotype was picked up a small number of times. V usage is TRBV12-3 or TRBV12-4 and J usage is TRBJ2-3; 12 nucleotides match TRBD2. The CDR3 is 16 residues long. J gave up 4 bases and V 6 bases, and 8 bases lay outside the gene matches. CDR3 coding DNA: TGTGCCAGCAGGACTAGCGGGGGTGGGAGGGCAGATACGCAGTATTTT. It encodes CASRTSGGGRADTQYF.

V is TRBV9 and J is TRBJ1-1; D is undetermined. This CDR3 spans 13 amino acids. CDR1 and CDR2 (germline): SGDLS, YYNGEE. Deletions cut 4 bases from V and 4 bases from J, with 11 bases between. CDR3 loop: CASSSIPLTEAFF. The CDR3 coding sequence is TGTGCCAGCAGCTCCATACCCCTCACTGAAGCTTTCTTT.

A few counts support this clonotype. The DNA for the CDR3 is TGTGCCAGCAGCCAGGGACGTCGACAGGGATCCTACGAGCAGTACTTC. Protein sequence: CASSQGRRQGSYEQYF. The rearrangement links TRBV3-1 to TRBJ2-7, with TRBD1 matching 7 bases. V lost 3 bases and J lost 1; bases outside the gene matches: 9. Germline V gene lookup returns CDR1 LGHDT and CDR2 YNNKEL (reference sequence). This CDR3 is 16 amino acids long.

The V and J genes are TRBV24-1 and TRBJ2-3, with 10 nucleotides matching TRBD1. This CDR3 has 15 amino acids. V was pared by 5 bases and J by 9 bases, with 10 bases of the junction left unmatched. Germline V gives CDR1 KGHDR, CDR2 SFDVKD. CDR3 protein: CATSARGQGLGTQYF. The CDR3 DNA follows: TGTGCCACCAGTGCCCGGGGACAGGGGCTGGGGACGCAGTATTTT.

This clonotype was found a few times. The chain recombines TRBV9 with TRBJ2-7, with a tentative D call TRBD1 (5 bases). Germline lookup yields CDR1 SGDLS and CDR2 YYNGEE. There are 14 residues in the CDR3. Trimming cost V 1 base and J 7 bases, with 15 bases left between them. The CDR3 region has the DNA TGTGCCAGCAGCGTACCTTCTGGGGCAGGGGAGCAGTACTTC. Translated: CASSVPSGAGEQYF.

This clonotype has more than one count but fewer than ten. This chain joins TRBV27 and TRBJ2-7; 13 bases map to TRBD2. This CDR3 has 14 residues. V gave up 9 bases and J gave up 2 bases; unmatched junction bases: 4. CDR1 MNHEY and CDR2 SMNVEV come from the germline V gene (reference sequence). This chain's CDR3 is CASIGTSGAYEQYF. The DNA of the CDR3 is TGTGCCAGTATTGGGACTAGCGGGGCCTACGAGCAGTACTTC.

This chain links TRBV4-1 with TRBJ2-2; 7 bases align to TRBD2. CDR3 length equals 16 residues. Losses at the gene ends were 4 bases for V and 6 bases for J; bases not matched to a gene: 11. Germline CDR1 is MGHRA and CDR2 is YSYEKL. CDR3 protein: CASSPRGRDRSGELFF. CDR3 nucleotides: TGCGCCAGCAGCCCCCGAGGGAGGGATCGGTCCGGGGAGCTGTTTTTT.

This clonotype was recorded a few times. J is TRBJ2-1 and V is TRBV5-1, with D hard to call. This CDR3 comprises 15 residues. The germline V and J ends were trimmed by 1 base and 5 bases, with 13 bases remaining between them. Germline CDR1 SGHRS, CDR2 YFSETQ. The CDR3 bases are TGCGCCAGCAGCTTGTTGGGTAGGCGTGACAATGAGCAGTTCTTC. Its protein product is CASSLLGRRDNEQFF.

This clonotype has more than one count but fewer than ten. In DNA, the CDR3 is TGCAGCGTTGAAACGTCCCGGTCCCTTGGAGAGCAGTACTTC. It specifies CSVETSRSLGEQYF. The chain has TRBV29-1 and TRBJ2-7; D gene uncertain. The CDR3 consists of 14 residues. Germline CDR1 and CDR2: SQVTM and ANQGSEA. The V end was cut by 2 bases, the J end by 7 bases, with 18 bases between.

The chain couples TRBV7-9 to TRBJ2-6; 12 bases line up with TRBD1. Germline V CDR1 and CDR2: SEHNR, FQNEAQ (reference sequence). The CDR3 loop spans 22 amino acids. The J segment lost 2 bases and the V segment lost 5 bases, leaving 19 bases of the junction unmatched. The CDR3 loop is CASSARFMFRGTGGPGANVLTF. For the CDR3, the DNA is TGTGCCAGCAGCGCCCGATTCATGTTCCGCGGGACAGGGGGCCCTGGGGCCAACGTCCTGACTTTC.